This T cell receptor beta chain was recovered during a study of OX40 agonist ivuxolimab in advanced cancers. J gave up 5 bases and V 3 bases, and 5 bases lay outside the gene matches. The germline gives CDR1 SGHNT, CDR2 YENEEA. This CDR3 has 15 amino acids. Data came from immunoSEQ multiplex PCR; TCRdb stores just in-frame clones and leaves some out. The data hold roughly 130,000 clones, with 80% to 95% observed a single time. Sequencing used CD4+ or CD8+ T cells sorted from blood, obtained in a trial of the OX40 agonist ivuxolimab. The TCR was taken from an adult with an advanced solid tumor such as melanoma, head and neck, liver or kidney cancer. This chain uses TRBV11-3 with TRBJ2-5, with TRBD2 identical over 11 bases. CDR3 in amino acids: CASSLTSGAGETQYF. The CDR3 DNA sequence: TGTGCCAGCAGCTTGACTAGCGGGGCGGGGGAGACCCAGTACTTC.